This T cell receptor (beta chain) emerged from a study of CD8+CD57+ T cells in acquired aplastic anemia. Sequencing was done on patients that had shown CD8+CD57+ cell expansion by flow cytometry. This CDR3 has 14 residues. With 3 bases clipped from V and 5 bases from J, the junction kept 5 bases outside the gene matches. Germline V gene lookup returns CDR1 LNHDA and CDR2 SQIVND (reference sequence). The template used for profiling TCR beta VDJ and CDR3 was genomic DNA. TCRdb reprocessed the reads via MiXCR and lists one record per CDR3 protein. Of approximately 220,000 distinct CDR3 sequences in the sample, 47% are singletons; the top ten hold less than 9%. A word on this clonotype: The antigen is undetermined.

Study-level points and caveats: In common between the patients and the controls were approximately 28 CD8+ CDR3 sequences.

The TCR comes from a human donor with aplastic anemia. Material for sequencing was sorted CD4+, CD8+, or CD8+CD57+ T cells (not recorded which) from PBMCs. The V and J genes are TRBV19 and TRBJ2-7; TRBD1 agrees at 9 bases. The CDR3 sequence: CASSIRTGVDEQYF. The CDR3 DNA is TGTGCCAGTAGTATTCGGACAGGGGTCGACGAGCAGTACTTC. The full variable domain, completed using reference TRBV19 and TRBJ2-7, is DGGITQSPKYLFRKEGQNVTLSCEQNLNHDAMYWYRQDPGQGLRLIYYSQIVNDFQKGDIAEGYSVSREKKESFPLTVTSAQKNPTAFYLCASSIRTGVDEQYFGPGTRLTVT.